This TCR beta chain was recovered during a study of blood T cell repertoires in COVID-19. Across the whole study: PBMCs, B-cell-depleted T cells, or T cells were the source of the cDNA or gDNA that made up the material.

Clones were sequenced by immunoSEQ multiplex PCR, and TCRdb holds only the in-frame ones, with some missing. This sample has approximately 290,000 clones; about 80% occur once, and the top ten carry 15% to 19%. CDR3 length: 14 residues. Germline values: CDR1 MNHEY, CDR2 SVGAGI. Trimming removed 7 bases at V and 4 bases at J, with 14 bases between. Those enrolled in Seattle joined during active infection and were followed longitudinally afterward. This clone was counted between two and nine times. J is TRBJ1-5 and V is TRBV6-5; D is possibly TRBD1 (6 bases). This TCR was recovered from a person aged 65 to 79 with COVID-19, enrolled during active disease. Specimen: peripheral blood. In DNA, the CDR3 is TGTGCCAGCAATTCGGACAGAAGAAATCAGCCCCAGCATTTT. Its protein product is CASNSDRRNQPQHF.